This T cell receptor (beta chain) was profiled in a study of blood T cell repertoires in COVID-19. This CDR3 has 16 residues. With V trimmed by 2 bases and J by 2 bases, 2 bases remained unmatched. Germline CDR1 and CDR2: LGHDT and YNNKEL (reference sequence). The repertoire was sequenced with immunoSEQ multiplex PCR; TCRdb's copy has only in-frame clones and lacks some. The profile shows approximately 100,000 clones, roughly 82% of them singletons. The source material was peripheral blood. The chain recombines TRBV3-1 (or the pseudogene TRBV3-2) with TRBJ2-1; TRBD2 aligns across 11 bases. This TCR was sampled from a man between 65 and 79 years old with active or convalescent COVID-19. In nucleotides, the CDR3 is TGTGCCAGCAGCCAACAGACTAGCGGGGCCTACAATGAGCAGTTCTTC. It codes for CASSQQTSGAYNEQFF.